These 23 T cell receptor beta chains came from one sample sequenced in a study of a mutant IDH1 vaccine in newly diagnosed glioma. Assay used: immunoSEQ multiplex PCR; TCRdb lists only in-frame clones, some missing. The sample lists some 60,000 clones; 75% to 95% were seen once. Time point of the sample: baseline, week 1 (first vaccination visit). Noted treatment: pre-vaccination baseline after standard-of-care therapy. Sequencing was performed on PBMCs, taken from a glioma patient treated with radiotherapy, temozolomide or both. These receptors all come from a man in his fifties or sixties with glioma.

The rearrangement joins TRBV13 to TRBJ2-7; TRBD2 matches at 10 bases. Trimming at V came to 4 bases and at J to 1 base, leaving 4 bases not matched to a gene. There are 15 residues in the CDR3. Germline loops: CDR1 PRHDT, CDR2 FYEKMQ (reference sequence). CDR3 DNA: TGTGCCAGCAGCTCCGGGACTAGCGCATCCTACGAGCAGTACTTC. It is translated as CASSSGTSASYEQYF.

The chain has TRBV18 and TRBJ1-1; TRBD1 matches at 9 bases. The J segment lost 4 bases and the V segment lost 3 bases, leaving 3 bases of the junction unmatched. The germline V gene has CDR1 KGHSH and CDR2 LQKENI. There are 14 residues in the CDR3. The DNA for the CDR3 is TGTGCCAGCTCACCGGGACAGGGAAGCACTGAAGCTTTCTTT. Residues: CASSPGQGSTEAFF. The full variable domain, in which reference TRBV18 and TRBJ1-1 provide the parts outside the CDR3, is NAGVMQNPRHLVRRRGQEARLRCSPMKGHSHVYWYRQLPEEGLKFMVYLQKENIIDESGMPKERFSAEFPKEGPSILRIQQVVRGDSAAYFCASSPGQGSTEAFFGQGTRLTVV.

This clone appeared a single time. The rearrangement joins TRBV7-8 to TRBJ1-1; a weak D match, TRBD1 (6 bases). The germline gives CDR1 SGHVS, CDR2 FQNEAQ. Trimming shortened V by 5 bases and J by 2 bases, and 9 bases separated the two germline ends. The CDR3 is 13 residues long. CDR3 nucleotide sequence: TGTGCCAGCAGCATTGGGACAAACACTGAAGCTTTCTTT. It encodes CASSIGTNTEAFF.

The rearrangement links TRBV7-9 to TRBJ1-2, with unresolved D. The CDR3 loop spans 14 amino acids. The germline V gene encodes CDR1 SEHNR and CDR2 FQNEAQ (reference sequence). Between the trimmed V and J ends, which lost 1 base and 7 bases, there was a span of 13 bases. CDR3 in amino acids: CASSLGPESGGYTF. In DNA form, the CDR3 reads TGTGCCAGCAGCTTAGGACCAGAATCGGGTGGCTACACCTTC. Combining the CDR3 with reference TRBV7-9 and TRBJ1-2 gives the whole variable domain DTGVSQNPRHKITKRGQNVTFRCDPISEHNRLYWYRQTLGQGPEFLTYFQNEAQLEKSRLLSDRFSAERPKGSFSTLEIQRTEQGDSAMYLCASSLGPESGGYTFGSGTRLTVV.

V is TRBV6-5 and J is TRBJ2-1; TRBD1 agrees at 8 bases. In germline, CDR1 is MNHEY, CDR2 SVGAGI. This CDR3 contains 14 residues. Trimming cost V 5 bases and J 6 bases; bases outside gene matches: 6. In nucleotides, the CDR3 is TGTGCCAGCAGTCGACAGGGGTCAGGCAATGAGCAGTTCTTC. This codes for CASSRQGSGNEQFF.

The CDR3 protein is CASSLRAGTNQPQHF. CDR3 DNA: TGCGCCAGCAGCTTGCGGGCAGGGACTAATCAGCCCCAGCATTTT. The chain carries TRBV5-1 and TRBJ1-5; D is possibly TRBD1 (5 bases). The CDR3 runs to 15 residues. Per the germline V gene, CDR1 is SGHRS and CDR2 is YFSETQ. V was clipped by 1 base and J by 4 bases, with 12 bases between them.

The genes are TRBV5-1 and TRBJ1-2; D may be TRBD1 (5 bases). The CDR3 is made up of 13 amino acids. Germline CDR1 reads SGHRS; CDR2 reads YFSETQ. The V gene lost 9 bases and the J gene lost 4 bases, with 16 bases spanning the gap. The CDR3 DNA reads TGCGCCATCGTCGGACAAAGAGGCTATGGCTACACCTTC. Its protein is CAIVGQRGYGYTF.

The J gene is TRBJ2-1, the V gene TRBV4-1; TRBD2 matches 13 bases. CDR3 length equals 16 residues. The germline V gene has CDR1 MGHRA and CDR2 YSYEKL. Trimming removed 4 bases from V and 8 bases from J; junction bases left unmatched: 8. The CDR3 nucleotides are TGCGCCAGCAGCCCTTGGACTAGCGGGAGTTCCGATGAGCAGTTCTTC. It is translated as CASSPWTSGSSDEQFF.

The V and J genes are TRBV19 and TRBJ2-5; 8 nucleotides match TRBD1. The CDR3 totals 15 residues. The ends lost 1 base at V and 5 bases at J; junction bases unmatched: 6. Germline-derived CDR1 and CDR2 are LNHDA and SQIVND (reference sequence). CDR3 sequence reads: CASSIVPTGVETQYF. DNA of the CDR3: TGTGCCAGTAGTATAGTCCCGACAGGGGTTGAGACCCAGTACTTC.

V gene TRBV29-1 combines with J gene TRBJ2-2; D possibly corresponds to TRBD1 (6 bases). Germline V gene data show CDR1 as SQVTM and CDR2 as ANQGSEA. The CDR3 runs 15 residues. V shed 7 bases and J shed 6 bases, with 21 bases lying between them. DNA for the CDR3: TGCAGCGCGAGTGCTTGGGCAGGGGATGCCGGGGAGCTGTTTTTT. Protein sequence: CSASAWAGDAGELFF.

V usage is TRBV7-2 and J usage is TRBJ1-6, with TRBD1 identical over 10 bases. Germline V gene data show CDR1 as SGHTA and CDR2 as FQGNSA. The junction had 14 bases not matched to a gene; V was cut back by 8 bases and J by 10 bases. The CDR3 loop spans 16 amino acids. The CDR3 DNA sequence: TGTGCCAGCGCCCCCCAGGGGACAGGGGTTTTATCACCCCTCCACTTT. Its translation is CASAPQGTGVLSPLHF.

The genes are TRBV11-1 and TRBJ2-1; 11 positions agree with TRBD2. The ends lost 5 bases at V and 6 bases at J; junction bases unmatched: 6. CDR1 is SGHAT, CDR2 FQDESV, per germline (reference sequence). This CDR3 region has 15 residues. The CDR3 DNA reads TGTGCCAGCAGCCTGGGACTAGCGGTAGGCAATGAGCAGTTCTTC. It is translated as CASSLGLAVGNEQFF. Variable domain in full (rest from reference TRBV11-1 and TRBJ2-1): EAEVAQSPRYKITEKSQAVAFWCDPISGHATLYWYRQILGQGPELLVQFQDESVVDDSQLPKDRFSAERLKGVDSTLKIQPAELGDSAMYLCASSLGLAVGNEQFFGPGTRLTVL.

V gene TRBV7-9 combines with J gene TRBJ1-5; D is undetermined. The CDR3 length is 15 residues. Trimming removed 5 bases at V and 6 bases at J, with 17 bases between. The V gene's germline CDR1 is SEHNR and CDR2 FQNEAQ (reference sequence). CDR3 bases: TGTGCCAGCAGCCCCCGCGGCAGTAGCGGTCAGCCCCAGCATTTT. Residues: CASSPRGSSGQPQHF.

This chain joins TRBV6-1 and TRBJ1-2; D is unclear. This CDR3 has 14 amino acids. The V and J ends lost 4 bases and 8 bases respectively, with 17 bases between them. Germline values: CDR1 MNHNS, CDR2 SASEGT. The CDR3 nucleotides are TGTGCCAGCAGTGGTGAGCTCCCAAACGGCGGCTACACCTTC. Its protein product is CASSGELPNGGYTF.

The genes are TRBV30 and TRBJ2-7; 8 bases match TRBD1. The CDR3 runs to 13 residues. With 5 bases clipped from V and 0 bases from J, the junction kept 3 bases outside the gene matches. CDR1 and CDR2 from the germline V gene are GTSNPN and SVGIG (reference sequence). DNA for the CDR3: TGTGCCTGGGGACAGGGTCGCTCCTACGAGCAGTACTTC. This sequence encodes CAWGQGRSYEQYF.

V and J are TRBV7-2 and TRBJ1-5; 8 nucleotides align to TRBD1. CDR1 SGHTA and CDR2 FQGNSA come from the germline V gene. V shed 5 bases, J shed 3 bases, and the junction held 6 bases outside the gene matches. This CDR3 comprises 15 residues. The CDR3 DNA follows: TGTGCCAGCAGCCAGAGGACAGGGTACAATCAGCCCCAGCATTTT. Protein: CASSQRTGYNQPQHF.

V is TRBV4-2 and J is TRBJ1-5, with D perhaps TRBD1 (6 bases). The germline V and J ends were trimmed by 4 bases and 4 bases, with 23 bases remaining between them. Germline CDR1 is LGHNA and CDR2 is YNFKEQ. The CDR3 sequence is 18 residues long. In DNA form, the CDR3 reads TGTGCCAGCAGCCTGAACCGGGGGGGGGCTGGGATAAATCAGCCCCAGCATTTT. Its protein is CASSLNRGGAGINQPQHF.

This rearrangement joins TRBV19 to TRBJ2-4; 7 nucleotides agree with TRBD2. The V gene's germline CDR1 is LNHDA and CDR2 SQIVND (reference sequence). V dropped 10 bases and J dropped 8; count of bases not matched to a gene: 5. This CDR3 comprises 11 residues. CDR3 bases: TGTGCCACCGGGGAGGGGCACATTCAGTACTTC. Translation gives CATGEGHIQYF.

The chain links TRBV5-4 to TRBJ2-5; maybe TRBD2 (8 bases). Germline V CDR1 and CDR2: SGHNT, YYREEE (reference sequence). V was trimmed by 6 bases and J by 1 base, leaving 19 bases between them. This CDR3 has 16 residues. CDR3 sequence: CASTPGGAGGQETQYF. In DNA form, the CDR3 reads TGTGCCAGCACCCCCGGGGGGGCAGGGGGCCAAGAGACCCAGTACTTC. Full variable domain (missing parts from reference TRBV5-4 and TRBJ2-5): ETGVTQSPTHLIKTRGQQVTLRCSSQSGHNTVSWYQQALGQGPQFIFQYYREEENGRGNFPPRFSGLQFPNYSSELNVNALELDDSALYLCASTPGGAGGQETQYFGPGTRLLVL.

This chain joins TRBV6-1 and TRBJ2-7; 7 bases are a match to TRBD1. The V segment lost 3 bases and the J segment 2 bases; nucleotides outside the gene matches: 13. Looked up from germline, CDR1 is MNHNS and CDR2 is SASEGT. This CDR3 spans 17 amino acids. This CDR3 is CASSDVRGSVIAYEQYF. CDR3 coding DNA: TGTGCCAGCAGTGATGTCAGGGGGTCGGTTATCGCCTACGAGCAGTACTTC.

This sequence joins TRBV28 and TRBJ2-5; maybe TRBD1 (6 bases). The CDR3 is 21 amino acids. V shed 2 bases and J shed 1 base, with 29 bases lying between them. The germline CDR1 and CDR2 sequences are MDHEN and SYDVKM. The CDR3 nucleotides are TGTGCCAGCAGTTTAAACAGGGATAGAATCCCGTGGGGATTTCCCCAAGAGACCCAGTACTTC. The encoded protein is CASSLNRDRIPWGFPQETQYF.

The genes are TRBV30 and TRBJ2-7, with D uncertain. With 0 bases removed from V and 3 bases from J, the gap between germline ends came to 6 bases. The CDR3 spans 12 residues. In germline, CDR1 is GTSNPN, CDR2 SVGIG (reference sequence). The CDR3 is CAWSVAGYEQYF. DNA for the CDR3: TGTGCCTGGAGTGTAGCCGGCTACGAGCAGTACTTC.

CDR3 bases: TGTGCCAGCAGCGTATCGGGGGACAATCAGCCCCAGCATTTT. It encodes CASSVSGDNQPQHF. The rearrangement uses TRBV9 and TRBJ1-5; D might be TRBD1 (5 bases). Per germline, CDR1 SGDLS and CDR2 YYNGEE. This CDR3 region has 14 residues. Trimming cost V 1 base and J 3 bases, with 8 bases left between them.